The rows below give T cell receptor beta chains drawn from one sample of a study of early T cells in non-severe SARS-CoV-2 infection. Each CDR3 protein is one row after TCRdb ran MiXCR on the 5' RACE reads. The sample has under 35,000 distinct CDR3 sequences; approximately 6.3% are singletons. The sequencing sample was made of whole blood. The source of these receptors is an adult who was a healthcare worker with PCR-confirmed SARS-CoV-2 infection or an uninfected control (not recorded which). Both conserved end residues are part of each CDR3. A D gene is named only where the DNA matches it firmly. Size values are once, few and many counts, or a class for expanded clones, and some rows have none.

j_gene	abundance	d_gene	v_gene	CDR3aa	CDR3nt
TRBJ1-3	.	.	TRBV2	CASSAVGSGNTIYF	TGTGCCAGCAGTGCCGTCGGCTCTGGAAACACCATATATTTT
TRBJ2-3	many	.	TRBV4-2	CASSQVGDTQYF	TGTGCCAGCAGCCAAGTAGGGGATACGCAGTATTTT
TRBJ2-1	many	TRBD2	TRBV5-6	CASSLGSGGPQFF	TGTGCCAGCAGCTTGGGTAGCGGGGGCCCTCAGTTCTTC
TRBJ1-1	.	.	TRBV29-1	CSVERHLNTEAFF	TGCAGCGTTGAAAGACACCTGAACACTGAAGCTTTCTTT
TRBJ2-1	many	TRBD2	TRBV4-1	CASSQEASGAYNEQFF	TGCGCCAGCAGCCAAGAAGCTAGCGGGGCCTACAATGAGCAGTTCTTC
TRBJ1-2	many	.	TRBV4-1	CASSQVDMGFNANYGYTF	TGCGCCAGCAGCCAAGTTGATATGGGTTTCAATGCAAACTATGGCTACACCTTC
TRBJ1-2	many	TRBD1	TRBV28	CASSLGTGGQGGYTF	TGTGCCAGCAGTTTAGGGACAGGGGGCCAGGGTGGCTACACCTTC
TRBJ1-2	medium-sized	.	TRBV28	CASSSNPQGYGYTF	TGTGCCAGCAGTTCGAACCCTCAAGGGTATGGCTACACCTTC
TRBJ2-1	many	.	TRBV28	CASSPRGGRAIVNEQFF	TGTGCCAGCAGTCCCCGAGGGGGGAGGGCCATCGTCAATGAGCAGTTCTTC
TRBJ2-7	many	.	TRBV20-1	CSARGLETYEQYF	TGCAGTGCTAGAGGGCTAGAAACCTACGAGCAGTACTTC
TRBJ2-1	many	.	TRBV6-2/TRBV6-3	CASSAQLDEQFF	TGTGCCAGCAGTGCTCAACTAGACGAGCAGTTCTTC
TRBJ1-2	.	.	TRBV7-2	CASSARRTDLSYGYTF	TGTGCCAGCAGCGCGCGCCGGACGGACCTTTCCTATGGCTACACCTTC
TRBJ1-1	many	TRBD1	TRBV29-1	CSAAGQMNTEAFF	TGCAGCGCCGCGGGACAGATGAACACTGAAGCTTTCTTT
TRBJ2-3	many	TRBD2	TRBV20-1	CSARASGRTTDTQYF	TGCAGTGCCCGCGCTAGCGGGAGGACCACAGATACGCAGTATTTT
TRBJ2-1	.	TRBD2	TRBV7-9	CASSLVASGRINEQFF	TGTGCCAGCAGCTTAGTCGCTAGCGGGAGAATCAATGAGCAGTTCTTC
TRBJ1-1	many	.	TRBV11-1	CASSYNEVGTEAFF	TGTGCCAGCAGCTACAACGAAGTGGGTACTGAAGCTTTCTTT
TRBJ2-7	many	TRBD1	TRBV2	CASGTGGNEQYF	TGTGCCAGCGGGACAGGGGGCAACGAGCAGTACTTC
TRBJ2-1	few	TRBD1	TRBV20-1	CSARRTGVTGNEQFF	TGCAGTGCTAGACGGACAGGGGTCACCGGGAATGAGCAGTTCTTC
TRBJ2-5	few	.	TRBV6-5	CASTQAGQETQYF	TGTGCCAGCACCCAAGCGGGTCAAGAGACCCAGTACTTC
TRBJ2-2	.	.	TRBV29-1	CSAGVNTGELFF	TGCAGCGCAGGGGTGAACACCGGGGAGCTGTTTTTT
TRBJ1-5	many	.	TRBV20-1	CSARPQGVWNQPQHF	TGCAGTGCTAGGCCGCAGGGAGTATGGAATCAGCCCCAGCATTTT
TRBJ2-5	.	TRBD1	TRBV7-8	CASSSGTGRETQYF	TGTGCCAGCAGCTCCGGGACAGGACGGGAGACCCAGTACTTC
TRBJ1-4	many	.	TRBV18	CASSRGATNEKLFF	TGTGCCAGCTCCCGGGGGGCAACTAATGAAAAACTGTTTTTT
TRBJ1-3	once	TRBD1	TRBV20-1	CSARSVDRISSGNTIYF	TGCAGTGCTAGGAGTGTGGACAGGATTAGCTCTGGAAACACCATATATTTT
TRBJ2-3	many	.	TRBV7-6	CASSSNPLFTDTQYF	TGTGCCAGCAGCTCCAACCCCCTGTTCACAGATACGCAGTATTTT
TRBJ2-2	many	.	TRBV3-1	CASSQQVETGELFF	TGTGCCAGCAGCCAACAGGTCGAGACCGGGGAGCTGTTTTTT
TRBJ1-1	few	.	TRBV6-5	CASSYSDFLAEAFF	TGTGCCAGCAGTTACTCGGACTTCTTGGCTGAAGCTTTCTTT
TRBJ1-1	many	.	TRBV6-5	CASSFSANTEAFF	TGTGCCAGCAGTTTCTCGGCGAACACTGAAGCTTTCTTT
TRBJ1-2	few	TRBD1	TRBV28	CASSPTGTGERGYTF	TGTGCCAGCAGTCCAACCGGGACAGGGGAGCGTGGCTACACCTTC
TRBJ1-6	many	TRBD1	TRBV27	CASSPGQGNSPLHF	TGTGCCAGCAGTCCCGGACAGGGTAATTCACCCCTCCACTTT
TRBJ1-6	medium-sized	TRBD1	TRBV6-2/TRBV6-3	CASSYGTGNSPLHF	TGTGCCAGCAGTTACGGGACAGGGAATTCACCCCTCCACTTT
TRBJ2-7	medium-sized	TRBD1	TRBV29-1	CSVDRGYEQYF	TGCAGCGTCGACAGGGGCTACGAGCAGTACTTC
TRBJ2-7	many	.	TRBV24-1	CATSAQGYEQYF	TGTGCCACCAGTGCCCAGGGCTACGAGCAGTACTTC
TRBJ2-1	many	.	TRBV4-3	CASSQDILLLDSYNEQFF	TGCGCCAGCAGCCAAGACATTTTATTGTTGGACTCCTACAATGAGCAGTTCTTC
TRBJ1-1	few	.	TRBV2	CASGSTVNTEAFF	TGTGCCAGCGGATCGACTGTGAACACTGAAGCTTTCTTT
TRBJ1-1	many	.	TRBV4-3	CASSQDRVGFGTNTEAFF	TGCGCCAGCAGCCAAGATCGGGTGGGGTTCGGGACCAACACTGAAGCTTTCTTT
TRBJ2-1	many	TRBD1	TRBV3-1	CASSEPGQVSYNEQFF	TGTGCCAGCAGCGAGCCGGGACAGGTCTCCTACAATGAGCAGTTCTTC
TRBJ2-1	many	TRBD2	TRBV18	CASSPPGGAGYYNEQFF	TGTGCCAGCTCACCGCCGGGGGGAGCGGGATATTACAATGAGCAGTTCTTC
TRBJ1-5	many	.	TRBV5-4	CASSSSGNGNQPQHF	TGTGCCAGCAGCTCGTCCGGGAATGGCAATCAGCCCCAGCATTTT
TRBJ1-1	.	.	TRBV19	CASSIGTMNTEAFF	TGTGCCAGTAGTATAGGTACGATGAACACTGAAGCTTTCTTT
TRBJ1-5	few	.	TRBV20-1	CSARVAGVYSNQPQHF	TGCAGTGCTAGAGTTGCAGGCGTCTATAGCAATCAGCCCCAGCATTTT
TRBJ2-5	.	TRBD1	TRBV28	CASPPSGTGSQETQYF	TGTGCCAGCCCCCCCTCTGGGACAGGGAGCCAAGAGACCCAGTACTTC
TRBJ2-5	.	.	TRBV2	CASRDDGKETQYF	TGTGCCAGCAGGGACGACGGAAAAGAGACCCAGTACTTC